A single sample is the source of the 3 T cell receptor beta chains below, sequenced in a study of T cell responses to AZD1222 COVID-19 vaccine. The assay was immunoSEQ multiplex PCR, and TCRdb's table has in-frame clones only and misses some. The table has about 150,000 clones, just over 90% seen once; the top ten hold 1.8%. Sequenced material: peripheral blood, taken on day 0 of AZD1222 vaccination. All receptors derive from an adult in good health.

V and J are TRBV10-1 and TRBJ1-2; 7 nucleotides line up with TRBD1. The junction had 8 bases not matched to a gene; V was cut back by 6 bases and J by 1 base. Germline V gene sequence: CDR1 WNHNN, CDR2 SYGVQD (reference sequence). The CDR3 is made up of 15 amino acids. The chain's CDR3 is CASRGGTAINYGYTF. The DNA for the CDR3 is TGCGCCAGCAGGGGCGGGACAGCTATTAACTATGGCTACACCTTC.

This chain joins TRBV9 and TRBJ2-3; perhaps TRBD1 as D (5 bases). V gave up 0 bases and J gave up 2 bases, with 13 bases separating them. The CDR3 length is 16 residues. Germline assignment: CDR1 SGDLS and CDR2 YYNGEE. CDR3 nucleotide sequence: TGTGCCAGCAGCGTAGCTTTAGGGGTCCCCACAGATACGCAGTATTTT. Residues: CASSVALGVPTDTQYF.

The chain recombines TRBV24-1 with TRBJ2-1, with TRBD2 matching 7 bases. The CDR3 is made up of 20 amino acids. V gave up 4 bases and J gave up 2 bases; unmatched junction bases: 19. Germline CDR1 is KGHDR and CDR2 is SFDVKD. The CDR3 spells CATSDPTQKLAGVPYNEQFF. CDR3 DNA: TGTGCCACCAGTGACCCCACCCAAAAGCTGGCGGGAGTCCCCTACAATGAGCAGTTCTTC.